This T cell receptor beta chain was documented in a study of cytomegalovirus exposure and HLA in healthy donors. General study findings and limits: Among TCR beta chains, those listed as cytomegalovirus-associated numbered about 160.

The germline CDR1 and CDR2 sequences are MDHEN and SYDVKM. The V and J ends lost 2 bases and 1 base respectively, with 12 bases between them. The CDR3 extends over 15 amino acids. Primers: 60 Vbeta forward and 13 Jbeta reverse. Method: immunoSEQ multiplex PCR; TCRdb's copy keeps in-frame clones and lacks some. The table has around 150,000 clones, approximately 71% seen once. On this clone: Its antigen is unknown.

The specimen was PBMCs. The rearrangement uses TRBV28 and TRBJ2-7; D call uncertain. The clonotype originates from a woman between 45 and 60 years old in good health and CMV-seronegative. CDR3 residues: CASSLIHLKSYEQYF. The DNA for the CDR3 is TGTGCCAGCAGTTTAATACATTTGAAGTCCTACGAGCAGTACTTC.